This TCR beta chain was observed in a study of cytomegalovirus exposure and HLA in healthy donors. About this clone: What it recognizes is unknown.

This PCR relied on a set of 60 Vbeta primers and 13 Jbeta primers. Sequencing used immunoSEQ multiplex PCR; TCRdb keeps in-frame clones, though not all of them. The sample lists about 150,000 clones, about three quarters occurring once. The CDR3 runs to 16 residues. Germline lookup yields CDR1 LNHDA and CDR2 SQIVND (reference sequence). V gave up 4 bases and J gave up 0 bases, with 13 bases separating them. Study-level results: In a later analysis, HLA-associated beta chains showed higher expansion and lower generation probabilities than comparable chains.

The chain has TRBV19 and TRBJ2-1; D perhaps matches TRBD2 (6 bases). This TCR derives from a man aged 40-50 years in good health and CMV-seropositive. What was sequenced was PBMCs. The CDR3 region is CASSTLAKSSYNEQFF. For the CDR3, the DNA is TGTGCCAGTAGTACCCTAGCGAAGAGCTCCTACAATGAGCAGTTCTTC.